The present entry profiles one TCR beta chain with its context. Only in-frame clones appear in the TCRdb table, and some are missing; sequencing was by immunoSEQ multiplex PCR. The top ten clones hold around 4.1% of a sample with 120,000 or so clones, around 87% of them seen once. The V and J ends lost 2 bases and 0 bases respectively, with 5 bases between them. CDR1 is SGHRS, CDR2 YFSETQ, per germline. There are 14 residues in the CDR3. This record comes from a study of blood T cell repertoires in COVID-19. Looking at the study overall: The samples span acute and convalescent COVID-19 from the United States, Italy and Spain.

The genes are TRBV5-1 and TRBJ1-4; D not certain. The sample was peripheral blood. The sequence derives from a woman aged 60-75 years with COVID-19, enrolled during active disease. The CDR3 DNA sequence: TGCGCCAGCAGCTTAGCTGCAACTAATGAAAAACTGTTTTTT. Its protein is CASSLAATNEKLFF. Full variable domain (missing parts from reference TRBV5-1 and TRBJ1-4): KAGVTQTPRYLIKTRGQQVTLSCSPISGHRSVSWYQQTPGQGLQFLFEYFSETQRNKGNFPGRFSGRQFSNSRSEMNVSTLELGDSALYLCASSLAATNEKLFFGSGTQLSVL.